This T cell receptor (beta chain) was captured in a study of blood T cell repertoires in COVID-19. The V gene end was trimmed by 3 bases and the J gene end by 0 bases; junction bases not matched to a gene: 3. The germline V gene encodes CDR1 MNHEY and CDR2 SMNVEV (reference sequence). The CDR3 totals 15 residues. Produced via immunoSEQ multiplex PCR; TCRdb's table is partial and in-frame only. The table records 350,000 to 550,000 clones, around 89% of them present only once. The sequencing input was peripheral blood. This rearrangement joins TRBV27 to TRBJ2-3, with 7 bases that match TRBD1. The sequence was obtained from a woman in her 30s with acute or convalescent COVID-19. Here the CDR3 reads CASSFEGASTDTQYF. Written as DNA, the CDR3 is TGTGCCAGCAGTTTCGAGGGGGCCAGCACAGATACGCAGTATTTT.